The following is a T cell receptor beta chain sequence with its context. Its antigen is currently unknown. Trimming pared 4 bases from V and 2 bases from J, leaving 12 bases between. Germline-derived CDR1 and CDR2 are LNHDA and SQIVND (reference sequence). The CDR3 covers 15 residues. These data belong to a study of a mutant IDH1 vaccine in newly diagnosed glioma. Time point described: week 11, during vaccination. Doses comprised 300 ug of mutant IDH1 20-mer peptide each, plus topical imiquimod. The data were produced by immunoSEQ multiplex PCR, yet TCRdb's version contains in-frame clones alone and is incomplete. The repertoire consists of 34,000 or so clones, with around 82% occurring once and the leading ten covering approximately 25%.

V usage is TRBV19 and J usage is TRBJ1-5; D ambiguous. This specimen was PBMCs, taken from a glioma patient whose treatment included an IDH1 peptide vaccine. This clonotype originated in a man between 25 and 39 years old with glioma. CDR3 sequence (DNA): TGTGCCAGTAGTAAGGATGGTTGGGGCAATCAGCCCCAGCATTTT. Its protein product is CASSKDGWGNQPQHF.